This is a list of T cell receptor beta chains from one sample in a study of cytomegalovirus exposure and HLA in healthy donors. Measured with immunoSEQ multiplex PCR; TCRdb has only the in-frame clones, and not every one. Its listing shows 100,000 or so clones. What was sequenced was PBMCs. The receptors come from a man between 45 and 60 years old in good health and CMV-seronegative. The conserved cysteine and the conserved F or W are not part of the CDR3 here. Fields, in order: V gene, J gene, CDR3 protein.

v_gene: TRBV18; j_gene: TRBJ1-1; CDR3aa: ASSPLQGATEAF
v_gene: TRBV15; j_gene: TRBJ1-5; CDR3aa: ATSSRGRVNQPQH
v_gene: TRBV5-6; j_gene: TRBJ2-1; CDR3aa: ASSFPSAGGNFNEQF
v_gene: TRBV18; j_gene: TRBJ2-5; CDR3aa: ASSPPAETQY
v_gene: TRBV2; j_gene: TRBJ2-7; CDR3aa: ASSEGGQGYYEQY
v_gene: TRBV4-2; j_gene: TRBJ2-1; CDR3aa: ASTLDTSGRADEQF
v_gene: TRBV11-2; j_gene: TRBJ2-1; CDR3aa: ASNPPLFRNEQF
v_gene: TRBV9; j_gene: TRBJ1-1; CDR3aa: ASSVDGHGYRTEAF
v_gene: TRBV9; j_gene: TRBJ1-1; CDR3aa: ASSVGLGAQDTEAF
v_gene: TRBV6-5; j_gene: TRBJ2-7; CDR3aa: ASSYYRGGGNEQY
v_gene: TRBV7-2; j_gene: TRBJ2-7; CDR3aa: ASSLAFSSYEQY
v_gene: TRBV13; j_gene: TRBJ2-7; CDR3aa: ASSFRGGSYEQY
v_gene: TRBV19; j_gene: TRBJ2-2; CDR3aa: ASSRWRTNTGELF
v_gene: TRBV13; j_gene: TRBJ2-7; CDR3aa: ASSHPDRGPYEQY
v_gene: TRBV6-5; j_gene: TRBJ1-1; CDR3aa: ASSRDRANTEAF
v_gene: TRBV25-1; j_gene: TRBJ1-2; CDR3aa: ASSGPPYGGNYGYT
v_gene: TRBV27; j_gene: TRBJ2-7; CDR3aa: ASSDPGTGHYEQY
v_gene: TRBV30; j_gene: TRBJ2-1; CDR3aa: AWRTTGGPHEQF
v_gene: TRBV18; j_gene: TRBJ2-1; CDR3aa: ASSPRGLAGDEQF
v_gene: TRBV29-1; j_gene: TRBJ2-5; CDR3aa: SVDVSGVETQY
v_gene: TRBV4-3; j_gene: TRBJ2-7; CDR3aa: ASSRRTGTPSSYEQY
v_gene: TRBV5-1; j_gene: TRBJ2-5; CDR3aa: ASSLAVEETQY
v_gene: TRBV6-6; j_gene: TRBJ1-1; CDR3aa: ASGKQGPEAF
v_gene: TRBV6-1; j_gene: TRBJ2-2; CDR3aa: ASRNRGPGELF
v_gene: TRBV9; j_gene: TRBJ2-2; CDR3aa: ASSVVGNTGELF